Below are 6 T cell receptor beta chains sequenced from a single sample in a study of blood T cell repertoires in COVID-19. TCRdb's table, derived via immunoSEQ multiplex PCR, lists solely in-frame clones and lacks some. The table records about 240,000 clones, around 87% of them present only once. The sample taken for sequencing was peripheral blood. These TCRs come from a woman between 70 and 85 years old with active or convalescent COVID-19.

J is TRBJ2-3 and V is TRBV5-8; D is perhaps TRBD2 (6 bases). The CDR3 extends over 16 amino acids. Looked up from germline, CDR1 is SGHTS and CDR2 is YDEGEE. V lost 1 base and J 1 base, leaving 13 bases between the germline ends. The CDR3 nucleotides are TGTGCCAGCAGCTTGTGGGCGGGGAGTCGCACAGATACGCAGTATTTT. Translating gives CASSLWAGSRTDTQYF. Full variable domain (rest looked up from reference TRBV5-8 and TRBJ2-3): EAGVTQSPTHLIKTRGQQATLRCSPISGHTSVYWYQQALGLGLQFLLWYDEGEERNRGNFPPRFSGRQFPNYSSELNVNALELEDSALYLCASSLWAGSRTDTQYFGPGTRLTVL.

The V and J genes are TRBV3-1 (or the pseudogene TRBV3-2) and TRBJ2-3; TRBD2 is a possible D gene (6 bases). The CDR3 totals 16 residues. Trimming pared 4 bases from V and 3 bases from J, leaving 17 bases between. The germline gives CDR1 LGHDT, CDR2 YNNKEL (reference sequence). Written as DNA, the CDR3 is TGTGCCAGCAGCCCCCTAGCGCGGGGTGGTACAGATACGCAGTATTTT. Translated, it gives CASSPLARGGTDTQYF.

The rearrangement uses TRBV7-9 and TRBJ1-3; D not certain. Per germline, CDR1 SEHNR and CDR2 FQNEAQ (reference sequence). Deletions cut 0 bases from V and 3 bases from J, with 21 bases between. CDR3 size: 19 residues. CDR3 nucleotides: TGTGCCAGCAGCTTAGCGCGAATTAACCGCCCACTCCGTGGAAACACCATATATTTT. Translation: CASSLARINRPLRGNTIYF.

The CDR3 protein is CASFLTWSTEAFF. The CDR3 nucleotides are TGTGCCAGTTTCCTGACCTGGAGCACTGAAGCTTTCTTT. The V and J genes are TRBV19 and TRBJ1-1; D not resolved. The V end lost 8 bases, the J end lost 4 bases, and 14 bases lay between the germline ends. The CDR3 runs 13 residues. Looked up from germline, CDR1 is LNHDA and CDR2 is SQIVND (reference sequence).

The chain uses TRBV12-2 and TRBJ2-3; TRBD1 was called by the table and not checked on the DNA. TRBV12-2 counts as a pseudogene. The CDR3 runs 15 residues. Written as DNA, the CDR3 is TGTGCAAGTCGCTTATATGGGCGAATCACAGATACGCAGTATTTT. As protein: CASRLYGRITDTQYF.

This clone was seen only a few times. V is TRBV2 and J is TRBJ1-6; D might be TRBD1 (5 bases). Germline values: CDR1 SNHLY, CDR2 FYNNEI. The CDR3 is 14 amino acids. V was trimmed by 5 bases and J by 7 bases, leaving 12 bases between them. CDR3 DNA sequence: TGTGCCAGCAGTTCACACGGGGGAAATTCACCCCTCCACTTT. Translated, it gives CASSSHGGNSPLHF.